Here is one TCR beta chain with its context. Its antigen remains unidentified. Per the germline V gene, CDR1 is MDHEN and CDR2 is SYDVKM. The CDR3 covers 14 residues. V lost 4 bases and J lost 1, with 8 bases in between. Method: immunoSEQ multiplex PCR; TCRdb's copy keeps in-frame clones and lacks some. The repertoire holds about 82,000 clones, 90% to 95% seen once, with about 0.61% in the top ten. This entry belongs to a study of cytomegalovirus exposure and HLA in healthy donors. Findings of the study overall: Cytomegalovirus status was reportedly diagnosed by the classifier with high sensitivity and specificity. Clusters of TCRs from the first cohort tended to co-occur in the 120 validation repertoires (as a later analysis found). Rare sequences made up most TCRs, while some public TCRs were found in many donors.

What was sequenced was PBMCs. This TCR derives from a young man in good health and CMV-seronegative. This rearrangement joins TRBV28 to TRBJ1-3, with a weak D call TRBD1 (6 bases). The CDR3 nucleotides read TGTGCCAGCAGTTCAGGGGTATCTGGAAACACCATATATTTT. Its translation is CASSSGVSGNTIYF.